This is a list of T cell receptor beta chains from one sample in a study of CD8 T cells in ankylosing spondylitis. Using its own MiXCR run on the 5' RACE reads, TCRdb lists one record per CDR3 protein. The table includes roughly 700,000 distinct CDR3 sequences, roughly 20% detected once. Sequencing was carried out using blood, either unsorted or a sorted T cell fraction (not recorded which). Receptor source: a male donor with ankylosing spondylitis. CDR3s include the opening cysteine and the closing phenylalanine or tryptophan. The order of the fields is clone size, D gene, J gene, V gene, CDR3 protein, CDR3 DNA. The D gene is left open where the match is weak. Clone size, where shown, is once, few, many, or a class for clones that have expanded.

few | TRBD1 | TRBJ2-1 | TRBV7-9 | CASSPGQGNNEQFF | TGTGCCAGCAGCCCAGGACAGGGTAACAATGAGCAGTTCTTC
few | . | TRBJ2-7 | TRBV27 | CASSATSGASSYEQYF | TGTGCCAGCAGTGCCACCTCCGGGGCAAGCTCCTACGAGCAGTACTTC
. | TRBD2 | TRBJ2-7 | TRBV11-2 | CASSLRQGGVASYEQYF | TGTGCCAGCAGCTTAAGGCAGGGAGGGGTAGCCTCCTACGAGCAGTACTTC
. | TRBD2 | TRBJ2-3 | TRBV4-1 | CASSQGGTSVEEYF | TGCGCCAGCAGCCAAGGCGGGACTAGCGTGGAGGAGTATTTT
few | . | TRBJ2-3 | TRBV5-1 | CASSIPDRMTTDTQYF | TGCGCCAGCAGCATACCGGACAGAATGACCACAGATACGCAGTATTTT
few | . | TRBJ2-4 | TRBV6-2/TRBV6-3 | CASSYVGREINIQYF | TGTGCCAGCAGTTACGTAGGCAGGGAGATAAACATTCAGTACTTC
few | . | TRBJ1-1 | TRBV10-2 | CASSERTANTEAFF | TGCGCCAGCAGTGAGAGGACAGCGAACACTGAAGCTTTCTTT
. | TRBD2 | TRBJ2-1 | TRBV20-1 | CSATLWREDSYNEQFF | TGCAGTGCAACGCTTTGGCGGGAGGACTCCTACAATGAGCAGTTCTTC
. | TRBD2 | TRBJ2-5 | TRBV20-1 | CSAQPTSGTATQYF | TGCAGTGCTCAGCCGACTAGCGGGACTGCGACCCAGTACTTC
few | TRBD1 | TRBJ1-2 | TRBV4-2 | CASSPDRGSSGYTF | TGTGCCAGCAGCCCCGACAGGGGGTCCTCTGGCTACACCTTC
few | . | TRBJ1-5 | TRBV20-1 | CSASGANSNQPQHF | TGCAGTGCTAGCGGGGCTAATAGCAATCAGCCCCAGCATTTT
. | TRBD2 | TRBJ2-1 | TRBV7-8 | CASSLNYIASGSSYNEQFF | TGTGCCAGCAGCTTAAATTATATTGCTAGCGGTAGCTCCTACAATGAGCAGTTCTTC
. | TRBD2 | TRBJ2-3 | TRBV24-1 | CATSAVTSGSVTDTQYF | TGTGCCACCAGTGCCGTGACTAGCGGGAGTGTTACGGATACGCAGTATTTT
few | . | TRBJ2-6 | TRBV28 | CASTRISGANVLTF | TGTGCCAGCACCAGAATCTCTGGGGCCAACGTCCTGACTTTC
many | TRBD2 | TRBJ2-5 | TRBV7-6 | CASSLDGTSAQETQYF | TGTGCCAGCAGCTTAGATGGGACTAGCGCCCAAGAGACCCAGTACTTC
. | . | TRBJ1-1 | TRBV12-3/TRBV12-4 | CASSNQGFEAFF | TGTGCCAGCAGTAACCAGGGCTTTGAAGCTTTCTTT
few | . | TRBJ2-2 | TRBV9 | CASSASPNTGELFF | TGTGCCAGCAGCGCCAGTCCGAACACCGGGGAGCTGTTTTTT
. | . | TRBJ2-5 | TRBV10-3 | CAISESRGVETQYF | TGTGCCATCAGTGAGTCAAGAGGGGTCGAGACCCAGTACTTC
few | . | TRBJ1-1 | TRBV5-1 | CASSIQGAMNTEAFF | TGCGCCAGCAGCATACAGGGAGCCATGAACACTGAAGCTTTCTTT
. | . | TRBJ1-2 | TRBV25-1 | CASSEGSPRIYGYTF | TGTGCCAGCAGTGAAGGATCACCGAGGATCTATGGCTACACCTTC
. | TRBD2 | TRBJ2-7 | TRBV11-1 | CASSLRGSGRTYEQYF | TGTGCCAGCAGCTTAAGGGGTAGCGGGAGGACCTACGAGCAGTACTTC
. | TRBD1 | TRBJ1-1 | TRBV12-3/TRBV12-4 | CASSQGIDTEAFF | TGTGCCAGCTCACAGGGGATTGACACTGAAGCTTTCTTT